Listed below are T cell receptor beta chains from one sample, sequenced in a study of T cell responses to AZD1222 COVID-19 vaccine. Data came from immunoSEQ multiplex PCR; TCRdb stores just in-frame clones and leaves some out. The top ten hold 7.9% of the sample, which has 100,000 to 150,000 clones, roughly 85% seen once. Material: peripheral blood, obtained 28 days after the second dose of the MenACWY control vaccine. These receptors all come from an adult who received the MenACWY meningococcal vaccine as a control. CDR3s include the opening cysteine and the closing phenylalanine or tryptophan. The D gene is left open where the match is weak. The listing skips clone size in some rows; elsewhere it reads once, few, many or a size class.

clone_size d_call j_call v_call cdr3_nt cdr3_aa
NA NA TRBJ2-1 TRBV21-1 TGTGCCAGCAGCAAAGCCGAGGAGAGGGACAGGGTCTCATTTTACAATGAGCAGTTCTTC CASSKAEERDRVSFYNEQFF
few TRBD1 TRBJ2-7 TRBV11-3 TGTGCCAGCAGCTTAGGACAGGGAACCTACGAGCAGTACTTC CASSLGQGTYEQYF
NA NA TRBJ1-1 TRBV2 TGTGCCAGCAGGGCTCAGGGGAACACTGAAGCTTTCTTT CASRAQGNTEAFF
NA NA TRBJ1-2 TRBV28 TGTGCCAGCAGTTTGAGGCAGTCCTATGGCTACACCTTC CASSLRQSYGYTF
NA TRBD1 TRBJ1-3 TRBV28 TGTGCCAGCAGGAGAGGACAGGGGAGAAACACCATATATTTT CASRRGQGRNTIYF
NA TRBD1 TRBJ2-2 TRBV11-3 TGTGCCAGCACCTCTAGACAGGGGTACACCGGGGAGCTGTTTTTT CASTSRQGYTGELFF
NA NA TRBJ1-2 TRBV3-1/TRBV3-2 TGTGCCAGCAGCCAAGATACGATAAGGGGATTCTATGGCTACACCTTC CASSQDTIRGFYGYTF
NA NA TRBJ2-5 TRBV3-1/TRBV3-2 TGTGCCAGCAGCCAAGAGGGCGGGGAAGAGACCCAGTACTTC CASSQEGGEETQYF
NA NA TRBJ1-4 TRBV30 TGTGCCTGGAGCGCCGGGACCCTAGAAGAAAAACTGTTTTTT CAWSAGTLEEKLFF
once NA TRBJ2-2 TRBV3-1/TRBV3-2 TGTGCCAGCAGAGATAGGACAGCCGCCACCGGGGAGCTGTTTTTT CASRDRTAATGELFF
NA TRBD1 TRBJ1-1 TRBV5-4 TGTGCCAGCAGCCCAGGGGGCACTGAAGCTTTCTTT CASSPGGTEAFF
NA TRBD1 TRBJ2-2 TRBV6-1 TGTGCCAGCAGTGAATGGACAGGGGCCGGGGAGCTGTTTTTT CASSEWTGAGELFF
NA NA TRBJ1-1 TRBV27 TGTGCCAGCAGTTTAAACGTCGGGGCCGGGAACACTGAAGCTTTCTTT CASSLNVGAGNTEAFF
once TRBD1 TRBJ1-4 TRBV5-6 TGTGCCAGCAGGGACGGACAGGGACCGAATGAAAAACTGTTTTTT CASRDGQGPNEKLFF
NA NA TRBJ2-3 TRBV28 TGTGCCAGCAGTTCAAACACAGATACGCAGTATTTT CASSSNTDTQYF
NA TRBD1 TRBJ1-6 TRBV4-1 TGCGCCAGCAGCCAAGATGAGGGGGGGACAGTTAATTCACCCCTCCACTTT CASSQDEGGTVNSPLHF
NA TRBD1 TRBJ2-2 TRBV9 TGTGCCAGCAGCGTAGAGACAGGGGCCACCGGGGAGCTGTTTTTT CASSVETGATGELFF
NA TRBD2 TRBJ2-5 TRBV5-4 TGTGCCAGCAGCTCCGGACTAGCGGGGAGGGAGACCCAGTACTTC CASSSGLAGRETQYF
NA NA TRBJ2-3 TRBV29-1 TGCAGCGTCCTGGACAGCCTTGGGATTAGTACGCAGTATTTT CSVLDSLGISTQYF
NA TRBD2 TRBJ2-3 TRBV9 TGTGCCAGCAGCGTAAAAGGACTAGCGGGGGGGCAGGATACGCAGTATTTT CASSVKGLAGGQDTQYF
NA NA TRBJ1-6 TRBV11-2 TGTGCCAGCAGCTTAGCGGGTGGACCCCGCAATTCACCCCTCCACTTT CASSLAGGPRNSPLHF
NA NA TRBJ2-7 TRBV5-6 TGTGCCAGCAGCTTCGGGATCCTCGAGCAGTACTTC CASSFGILEQYF
NA NA TRBJ1-5 TRBV4-1 TGCGCCAGCAGCCAGGGATGGGGTACTAGCGGTCAGCCCCAGCATTTT CASSQGWGTSGQPQHF
NA NA TRBJ2-7 TRBV5-6 TGTGCCAGCAGCCAAGGGGTAGCCCGAACCTCCTACGAGCAGTACTTC CASSQGVARTSYEQYF
NA NA TRBJ1-1 TRBV6-1 TGTGCCAGCAGTGATGGACTGGGTTTCGCTGAAGCTTTCTTT CASSDGLGFAEAFF
NA NA TRBJ2-2 TRBV5-6 TGTGCCAGCAGCACGGACACGAACACCGGGGAGCTGTTTTTT CASSTDTNTGELFF
NA NA TRBJ2-2 TRBV5-1 TGCGCCAGCAGCTTTACAGGGTTCACCGGGGAGCTGTTTTTT CASSFTGFTGELFF
NA NA TRBJ1-1 TRBV2 TGTGCCAGCAGTCAAGAGGGGCAGCGAGAAGCTTTCTTT CASSQEGQREAFF
NA NA TRBJ1-1 TRBV7-9 TGTGCCAGCAGCTTCCAGGGGCGCACTGAAGCTTTCTTT CASSFQGRTEAFF
NA NA TRBJ1-6 TRBV6-5 TGTGCCAGCAGTCTCACGGGAGCCTTCAATTCACCCCTCCACTTT CASSLTGAFNSPLHF
NA NA TRBJ1-1 TRBV18 TGTGCCAGCTCACCACAGGGGTACACTGAAGCTTTCTTT CASSPQGYTEAFF
NA NA TRBJ2-1 TRBV5-1 TGCGCCAGCACACCGGGACTCCGATACGAGAATGAGCAGTTCTTC CASTPGLRYENEQFF
NA TRBD1 TRBJ2-1 TRBV2 TGTGCCAGCAGTGCCGGGACAGGGAAGTTCTTC CASSAGTGKFF
NA NA TRBJ1-6 TRBV19 TGTGCCAGTACCTACAGCCGGGGACGGAGTAATTCACCCCTCCACTTT CASTYSRGRSNSPLHF
NA TRBD1 TRBJ2-2 TRBV30 TGTGCCTGGGGACAGGGGGTGGCCGGGGAGCTGTTTTTT CAWGQGVAGELFF
NA TRBD2 TRBJ2-5 TRBV19 TGTGCCAGTAGTGCCCCGACTAGCATAGCCCAAGAGACCCAGTACTTC CASSAPTSIAQETQYF
NA TRBD2 TRBJ2-2 TRBV28 TGTGCCAGCAGTCCCCGGGGGGACCCCAACACCGGGGAGCTGTTTTTT CASSPRGDPNTGELFF
once NA TRBJ2-7 TRBV6-1 TGTGCCAGCAGTGAAATGATGGCTTCAGAAAACGAGCAGTACTTC CASSEMMASENEQYF
NA NA TRBJ2-1 TRBV6-5 TGTGCCAGCAGTTACGGTGCGAGGTTGGCCTACAATGAGCAGTTCTTC CASSYGARLAYNEQFF
NA NA TRBJ2-5 TRBV19 TGTGCCAGTAGACGGGATCAAGAGACCCAGTACTTC CASRRDQETQYF
NA TRBD1 TRBJ1-2 TRBV7-2 TGTGCCAGCAGCATAAATACAGGGGCCCCTCCGACCTTC CASSINTGAPPTF
NA NA TRBJ1-3 TRBV18 TGTGCCAGCTCACCAGCGACATCAATCCCCTCTGGAAACACCATATATTTT CASSPATSIPSGNTIYF
NA NA TRBJ1-1 TRBV5-4 TGTGCCAGCAGCCCGGGAGGGGGGGGCGCGAGGGACACTGAAGCTTTCTTT CASSPGGGGARDTEAFF
NA NA TRBJ2-7 TRBV24-1 TGTGCCACCTCTGCGGGGTCAACCTACGAGCAGTACTTC CATSAGSTYEQYF
once TRBD1 TRBJ2-5 TRBV5-1 TGCGCCAGCAGCTTCGGGACAGCAGAGACCCAGTACTTC CASSFGTAETQYF
NA NA TRBJ2-5 TRBV19 TGTGCCAGCAGTAAAGGGGTAGAGACCCAGTACTTC CASSKGVETQYF
NA NA TRBJ1-5 TRBV7-8 TGTGCCAGCAGCTTAGTCGTCGGGATGTCAACTTCTAGCAATCAGCCCCAGCATTTT CASSLVVGMSTSSNQPQHF